This T cell receptor (beta chain) emerged from a study of blood T cell repertoires in COVID-19. With 6 bases removed from V and 11 bases from J, the gap between germline ends came to 13 bases. Germline loops: CDR1 KGHDR, CDR2 SFDVKD. CDR3 length equals 12 residues. Using immunoSEQ multiplex PCR, the repertoire was profiled, and TCRdb retains in-frame clones only, with some absent. The sample shows roughly 400,000 clones, about 88% of them seen only once. Source material: PBMCs or T cells enriched from blood (not recorded which). This chain joins TRBV24-1 and TRBJ1-5; D ambiguous. This clonotype was obtained from a woman between 18 and 29 years old who had been exposed to COVID-19. Here the CDR3 DNA reads TGTGCCACCAGTTATCCCGGCGGGGCCCAGCATTTT. Residues: CATSYPGGAQHF.